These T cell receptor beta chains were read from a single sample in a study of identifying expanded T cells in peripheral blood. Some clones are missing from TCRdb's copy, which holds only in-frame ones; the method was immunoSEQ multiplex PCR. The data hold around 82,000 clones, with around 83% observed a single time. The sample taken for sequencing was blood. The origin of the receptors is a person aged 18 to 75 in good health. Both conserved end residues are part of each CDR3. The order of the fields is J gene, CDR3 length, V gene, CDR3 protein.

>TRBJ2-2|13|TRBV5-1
CASSLERTGELFF
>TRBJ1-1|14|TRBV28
CASSSPGQGGEAFF
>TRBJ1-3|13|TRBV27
CASRGSSGNTIYF
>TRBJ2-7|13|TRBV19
CASKGTGTYEQYF
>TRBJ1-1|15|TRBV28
CASSEPTGSDTEAFF
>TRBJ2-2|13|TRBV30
CAWSVGNTGELFF
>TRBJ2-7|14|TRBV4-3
CASSPFRASYEQYF
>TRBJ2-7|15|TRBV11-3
CASSLFSTGSYEQYF
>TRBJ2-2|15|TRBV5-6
CASSLNGVITGELFF
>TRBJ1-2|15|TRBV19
CASSQWGERTYGYTF
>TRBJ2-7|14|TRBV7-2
CASSGGDRGNEQYF
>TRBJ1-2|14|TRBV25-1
CASSEFDRTGGYTF
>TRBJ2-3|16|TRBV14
CASSQALAGRTDTQYF
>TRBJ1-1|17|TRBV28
CASSPVGTGGAMNEAFF
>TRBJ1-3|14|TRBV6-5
CATAEQGAGNTIYF
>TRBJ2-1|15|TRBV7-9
CASSLGASRDNEQFF
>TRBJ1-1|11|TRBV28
CASSFDTEAFF
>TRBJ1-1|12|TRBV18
CASSGVGTEAFF
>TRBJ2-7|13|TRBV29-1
CSVGTYSSYEQYF
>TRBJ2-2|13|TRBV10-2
CASSDRDTGELFF
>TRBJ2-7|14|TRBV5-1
CASSQGHSTYEQYF
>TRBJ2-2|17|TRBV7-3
CASSLTAAGGATGELFF
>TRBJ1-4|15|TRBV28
CASSYHARAGEKLFF
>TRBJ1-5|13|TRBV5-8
CASSYELNQPQHF
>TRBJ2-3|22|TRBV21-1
CASISQPGEIQTPERNTDTQYF
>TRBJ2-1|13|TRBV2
CASKSTGMGEQFF
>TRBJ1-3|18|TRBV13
CASSLISQGARPGNTIYF
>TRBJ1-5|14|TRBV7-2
CASSPNKINQPQHF
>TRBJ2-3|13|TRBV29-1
CSVSREGIDTQYF
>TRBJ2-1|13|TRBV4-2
CASSQDGYNEQFF
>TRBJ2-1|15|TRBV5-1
CASSRDTSSYNEQFF
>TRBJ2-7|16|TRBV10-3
CAISDPSGGFSYEQYF
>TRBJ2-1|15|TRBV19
CASRRSPGQYNEQFF
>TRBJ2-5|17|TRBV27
CASSSGQQREPRETQYF
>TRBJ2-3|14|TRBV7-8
CASSLGSGTDTQYF
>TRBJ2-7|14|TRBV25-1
CASVPGTGVYEQYF
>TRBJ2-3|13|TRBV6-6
CASSYLGADTQYF
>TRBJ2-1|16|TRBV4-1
CASSQEAGVGYNEQFF
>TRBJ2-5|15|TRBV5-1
CASSLTSGNQETQYF
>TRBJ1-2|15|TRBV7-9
CASSSHRGGEEGYTF
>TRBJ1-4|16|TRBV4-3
CASSQDVGGGPEKLFF
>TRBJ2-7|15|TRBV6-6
CASSFGGQAEYEQYF